This record concerns one TCR beta chain sequence. What it binds is not known. The data were obtained in a study of T cell repertoires in cytomegalovirus infection. General observations from the study: In two of eight donors, the top clonotype was HLA-C-restricted CMV-specific.

The CDR3 covers 15 residues. The V and J ends lost 0 bases and 3 bases respectively, with 9 bases between them. Germline CDR1 MNHEY, CDR2 SVGEGT. One entry per CDR3 protein, called by TCRdb with MiXCR from the reads. The sample records fewer than 700,000 distinct CDR3 sequences, more than 20% being singletons. J is TRBJ2-1 and V is TRBV6-2 or TRBV6-3; maybe TRBD1 (6 bases). The sequence came from a human donor in good health (CMV status not recorded). Some clones in this sample may be carry-over from other donors' samples. The sample consisted of CD8+ T cells from PBMCs. CDR3 loop: CASSYSGGNYNEQFF. In nucleotides, the CDR3 is TGTGCCAGCAGTTACTCAGGGGGAAACTACAATGAGCAGTTCTTC.